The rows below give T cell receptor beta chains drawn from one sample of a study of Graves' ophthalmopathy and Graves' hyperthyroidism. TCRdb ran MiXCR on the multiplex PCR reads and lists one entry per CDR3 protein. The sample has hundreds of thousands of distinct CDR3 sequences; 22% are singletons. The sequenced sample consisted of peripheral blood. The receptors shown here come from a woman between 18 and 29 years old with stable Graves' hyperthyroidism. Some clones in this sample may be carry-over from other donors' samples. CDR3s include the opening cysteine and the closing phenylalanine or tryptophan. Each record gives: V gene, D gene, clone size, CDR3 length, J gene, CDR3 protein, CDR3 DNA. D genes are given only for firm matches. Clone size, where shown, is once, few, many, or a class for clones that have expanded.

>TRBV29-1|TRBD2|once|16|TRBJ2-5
CSVALLSAGDQKTQYF
TGCAGCGTTGCGCTCTTGTCAGCGGGGGACCAGAAGACCCAGTACTTC
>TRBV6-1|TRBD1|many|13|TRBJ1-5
CASSEQGVQPQHF
TGTGCCAGCAGTGAACAGGGGGTTCAGCCCCAGCATTTT
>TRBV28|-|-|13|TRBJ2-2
CASSPGYIGELFF
TGTGCCAGCAGCCCCGGTTACATTGGGGAGCTGTTTTTT
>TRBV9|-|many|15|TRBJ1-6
CASSVDWRSNSPLHF
TGTGCCAGCAGCGTAGATTGGAGGTCTAATTCACCCCTCCACTTT
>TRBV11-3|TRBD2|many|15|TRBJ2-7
CASSLGWTSGDEQYF
TGTGCCAGCAGCTTAGGGTGGACTAGCGGCGACGAGCAGTACTTC
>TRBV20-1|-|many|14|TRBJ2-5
CSARDWTEQETQYF
TGCAGTGCTAGAGATTGGACAGAGCAAGAGACCCAGTACTTC
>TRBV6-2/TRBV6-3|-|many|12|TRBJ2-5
CASSYGKETQYF
TGTGCCAGCAGTTACGGGAAAGAGACCCAGTACTTC
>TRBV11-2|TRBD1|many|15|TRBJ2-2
CASSERTGDAGELFF
TGTGCCAGCAGCGAGCGGACAGGGGACGCCGGGGAGCTGTTTTTT
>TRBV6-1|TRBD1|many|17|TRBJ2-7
CASSERGRDRGTYEQYF
TGTGCCAGCAGTGAGAGGGGCCGGGACAGGGGTACCTACGAGCAGTACTTC
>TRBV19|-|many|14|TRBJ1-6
CASSKAWSNSPLHF
TGTGCCAGTAGTAAGGCCTGGAGTAATTCACCCCTCCACTTT
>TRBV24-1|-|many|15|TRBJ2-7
CATSEGDSPIYEQYF
TGTGCCACCAGTGAGGGTGACAGTCCCATCTACGAGCAGTACTTC
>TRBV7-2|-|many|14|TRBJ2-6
CASSPGLGANVLTF
TGTGCCAGCAGTCCAGGGTTGGGGGCCAACGTCCTGACTTTC
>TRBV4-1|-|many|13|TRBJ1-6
CASSQGEGQFKLF
TGCGCCAGCAGCCAAGGAGAAGGCCAGTTCAAGCTGTTT
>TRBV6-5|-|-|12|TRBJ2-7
CASSYLRSEQYF
TGTGCCAGCAGTTACCTGCGATCCGAGCAGTACTTC
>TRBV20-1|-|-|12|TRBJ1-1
CSARRGNSEAFF
TGCAGTGCTAGAAGGGGAAATTCTGAAGCTTTCTTT
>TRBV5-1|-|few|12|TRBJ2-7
CASSFAGIEQYF
TGCGCCAGCAGCTTCGCCGGGATCGAGCAGTACTTC
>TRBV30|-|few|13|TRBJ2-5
CAWTRGYQETQYF
TGTGCCTGGACTCGAGGATATCAAGAGACCCAGTACTTC
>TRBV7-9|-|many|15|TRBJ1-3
CASSPVREPGNTIYF
TGTGCCAGCAGCCCCGTCAGGGAGCCTGGAAACACCATATATTTT
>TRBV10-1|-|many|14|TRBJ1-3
CASIRGRSGNTIYF
TGCGCCAGCATCAGAGGGAGGTCTGGAAACACCATATATTTT
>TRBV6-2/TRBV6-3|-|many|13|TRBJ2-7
CASGKGDFYEQYF
TGTGCCAGCGGGAAGGGGGACTTCTACGAGCAGTACTTC
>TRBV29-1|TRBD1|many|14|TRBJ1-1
CSDLTGGLNTEAFF
TGCAGCGACCTAACAGGGGGCCTGAACACTGAAGCTTTCTTT
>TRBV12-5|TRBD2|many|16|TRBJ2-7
CASDPAGVQRSYEQYF
TGTGCTAGTGACCCTGCGGGGGTCCAACGTTCCTACGAGCAGTACTTC
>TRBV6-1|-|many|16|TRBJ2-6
CASSARGSSGANVLTF
TGTGCCAGCAGTGCCAGAGGATCCTCTGGGGCCAACGTCCTGACTTTC
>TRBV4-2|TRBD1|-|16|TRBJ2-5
CASSQESAGGAETQYF
TGTGCCAGCAGCCAAGAGAGCGCAGGGGGCGCGGAGACCCAGTACTTC
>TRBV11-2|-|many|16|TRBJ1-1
CASSLEPPWTNTEAFF
TGTGCCAGCAGCTTAGAGCCGCCTTGGACTAACACTGAAGCTTTCTTT
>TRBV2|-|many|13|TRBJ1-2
CASRRGGSDGYTF
TGTGCCAGCAGAAGAGGGGGGTCGGATGGCTACACCTTC
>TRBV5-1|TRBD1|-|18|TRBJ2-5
CASSLDRGFIADQETQYF
TGCGCCAGCAGCCTCGACAGGGGGTTTATAGCGGATCAAGAGACCCAGTACTTC
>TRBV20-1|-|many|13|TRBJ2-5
CSASPDRKETQYF
TGCAGTGCTAGCCCCGACAGGAAAGAGACCCAGTACTTC
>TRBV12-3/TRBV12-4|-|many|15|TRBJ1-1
CASSWGGLLNTEAFF
TGTGCCAGCAGTTGGGGGGGACTGCTAAACACTGAAGCTTTCTTT
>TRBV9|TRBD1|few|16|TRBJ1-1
CASSDRDRSLNTEAFF
TGTGCCAGCAGCGACCGGGACAGAAGTTTGAACACTGAAGCTTTCTTT
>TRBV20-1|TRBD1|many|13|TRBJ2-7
CSAPDRVSYEQYF
TGCAGTGCCCCCGACAGGGTGAGCTACGAGCAGTACTTC
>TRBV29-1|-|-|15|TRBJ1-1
CSVATRAAVNTEAFF
TGCAGCGTTGCTACAAGGGCCGCTGTGAACACTGAAGCTTTCTTT
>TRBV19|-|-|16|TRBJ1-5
CASSTWGTYSNQPQHF
TGTGCCAGTAGTACTTGGGGGACCTATAGCAATCAGCCCCAGCATTTT
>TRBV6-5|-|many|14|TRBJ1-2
CASSYSRKSYGYTF
TGTGCCAGCAGTTACTCGAGGAAGTCCTATGGCTACACCTTC
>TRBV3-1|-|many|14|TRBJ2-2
CASIRQPNTGELFF
TGTGCCAGTATACGACAGCCGAACACCGGGGAGCTGTTTTTT
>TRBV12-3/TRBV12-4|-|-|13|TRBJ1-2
CASSLEQLNGYTF
TGTGCCAGCAGTTTGGAACAGCTAAATGGCTACACCTTC
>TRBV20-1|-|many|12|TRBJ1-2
CSARWQGVGYTF
TGCAGTGCTAGATGGCAGGGAGTAGGCTACACCTTC
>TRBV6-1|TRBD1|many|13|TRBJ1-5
CASSEHSDRGQHF
TGTGCCAGCAGCGAACACTCGGACAGGGGCCAGCATTTT
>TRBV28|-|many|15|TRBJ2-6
CASQRGLSGANVLTF
TGTGCCAGTCAAAGGGGTCTCTCTGGGGCCAACGTCCTGACTTTC
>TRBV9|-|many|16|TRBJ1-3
CASSVEGRFSGNTIYF
TGTGCCAGCAGCGTAGAGGGGCGCTTCTCTGGAAACACCATATATTTT
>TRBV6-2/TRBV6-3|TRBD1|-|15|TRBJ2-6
CASSSGQTGANVLTF
TGTGCCAGCAGTTCGGGACAGACTGGGGCCAACGTCCTGACTTTC
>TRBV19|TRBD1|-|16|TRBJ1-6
CASSVGTAPGNSPLHF
TGTGCCAGTAGTGTTGGGACAGCTCCGGGGAATTCACCCCTCCACTTT
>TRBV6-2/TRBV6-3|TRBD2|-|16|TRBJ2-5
CASSAREGLCEETQYF
TGTGCCAGCAGTGCTCGGGAGGGCCTCTGCGAAGAGACCCAGTACTTC
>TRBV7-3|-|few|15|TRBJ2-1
CASSSPGPGYNEQFF
TGTGCCAGCAGCTCCCCGGGGCCAGGCTACAATGAGCAGTTCTTC
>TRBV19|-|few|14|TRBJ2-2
CASSNGQNTGELFF
TGTGCCAGTAGTAACGGACAGAACACCGGGGAGCTGTTTTTT
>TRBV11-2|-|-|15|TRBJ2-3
CASSSQGRIGDTQYF
TGTGCCAGCAGCTCGCAGGGCAGGATTGGAGATACGCAGTATTTT
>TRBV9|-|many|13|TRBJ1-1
CASSQSGGTEAFF
TGCGCCAGCAGCCAGTCTGGGGGAACTGAAGCTTTCTTT
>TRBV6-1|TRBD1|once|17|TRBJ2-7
CASSPSGQRIGSYEQYF
TGTGCCAGCAGTCCGTCGGGACAGAGGATTGGCTCCTACGAGCAGTACTTC
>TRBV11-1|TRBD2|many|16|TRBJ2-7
CASSPNRGVLSYEQYF
TGTGCCAGCAGCCCAAACCGGGGGGTCCTCTCCTACGAGCAGTACTTC
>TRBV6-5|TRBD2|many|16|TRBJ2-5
CASRGLAGAEGETQYF
TGTGCCAGCAGGGGGCTAGCGGGGGCAGAGGGAGAGACCCAGTACTTC
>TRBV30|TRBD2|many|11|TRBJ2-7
CAWSSGREQYF
TGTGCCTGGAGTTCCGGGAGGGAGCAGTACTTC
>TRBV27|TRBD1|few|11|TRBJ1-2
CASKQGHGYTF
TGTGCCAGCAAACAGGGGCATGGCTACACCTTC
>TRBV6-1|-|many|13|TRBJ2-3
CASSVTRTDTQYF
TGTGCCAGCAGTGTGACTCGCACAGATACGCAGTATTTT
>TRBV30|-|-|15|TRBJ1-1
CAWSVPTWGAGEAFF
TGTGCCTGGAGTGTCCCGACGTGGGGGGCCGGTGAAGCTTTCTTT
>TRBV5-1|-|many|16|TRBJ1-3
CASSLAAQSSGNTIYF
TGCGCCAGCAGCTTGGCTGCGCAAAGCTCTGGAAACACCATATATTTT
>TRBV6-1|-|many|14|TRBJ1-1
CASIWTYLNTEAFF
TGTGCCAGCATCTGGACGTACCTGAACACTGAAGCTTTCTTT
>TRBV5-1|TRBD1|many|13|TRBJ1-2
CASSLGDRGDGTF
TGCGCCAGCAGCTTGGGGGACAGGGGTGACGGCACCTTC
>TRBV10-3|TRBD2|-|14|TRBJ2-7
CATRSGRDPSEQYF
TGTGCCACACGGTCCGGGAGGGACCCCTCCGAGCAGTACTTC
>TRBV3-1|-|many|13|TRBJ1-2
CASSQVTFGGYTF
TGTGCCAGCAGCCAAGTGACCTTCGGGGGCTACACCTTC
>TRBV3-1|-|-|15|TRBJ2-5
CASSPPNSGPKTQYF
TGTGCCAGCAGCCCCCCAAACTCGGGACCCAAGACCCAGTACTTC